The clone carrying this T cell receptor (beta chain) was recorded many times. Its target is not known. This specimen comes from a study of early T cells in non-severe SARS-CoV-2 infection. Study-wide results and limits: Private and CD4 specificities were missed by VDJdb matching, skewed to anti-spike CD8.

Individual cDNA molecules were tagged with unique molecular identifiers, the study reported. MiXCR, run by TCRdb on the 5' RACE reads, gives a single entry per CDR3 protein. The sample shows 55,000 to 75,000 distinct CDR3 sequences, more than 7% of them seen only once. Germline V gene lookup returns CDR1 DFQATT and CDR2 SNEGSKA (reference sequence). This CDR3 has 14 amino acids. J lost 7 bases, V lost 5 bases, and 10 bases had no gene match. The chain carries TRBV20-1 and TRBJ2-1, with 8 bases aligning to TRBD2. Specimen: whole blood. The receptor comes from an adult who was a healthcare worker with PCR-confirmed SARS-CoV-2 infection or an uninfected control (not recorded which). The CDR3 is CSACQPTSGNEQFF. The DNA of the CDR3 is TGCAGTGCTTGTCAACCAACTAGCGGTAATGAGCAGTTCTTC.